This T cell receptor beta chain was captured by sequencing in a study of neurological immune-mediated disorders. Overall study findings and caveats: CDR3 amino acid sequences of expanded clones were not shared across subjects, a result suggesting private repertoires in all groups.

This CDR3 is built from 13 residues. V was trimmed by 0 bases and J by 6 bases, leaving 9 bases between them. Germline CDR1 reads SGHRS; CDR2 reads YFSETQ. This clonotype was recorded at least ten times. The antigen remains undetermined. cDNA was made by 5'RACE with 10-nucleotide random UMIs. Every sequencing run gave over 200 million TCR-beta sequences, taken from 15-18 subjects. TCRdb re-called the 5' RACE reads with MiXCR, one entry per CDR3 protein. The table shows roughly 45,000 distinct CDR3 sequences, with about 14% occurring only once. The time point denotes: longitudinal time-point 3. It was blood bank volunteers in Maryland, USA who made up the healthy controls.

The rearrangement joins TRBV5-1 to TRBJ1-2, with D possibly TRBD1 on 5 matching bases. The sequenced sample consisted of PBMCs. The receptor's source is a man aged 25-45 years in good health. The CDR3 protein is CASSLAGTDGYTF. CDR3 DNA sequence: TGCGCCAGCAGCTTGGCAGGGACGGATGGCTACACCTTC.